This TCR beta chain was found in a study of T cell responses to AZD1222 COVID-19 vaccine. Study overall: Second-dose recipients at about 4 or about 12 weeks were treated as one pooled group.

Sequencing was performed with immunoSEQ multiplex PCR; in TCRdb, only in-frame clones are kept and a portion is missing. The table lists 110,000 or so clones, 85% to 90% of them singletons, with 2% to 3% in the top ten. The V end was cut by 1 base, the J end by 5 bases, with 9 bases between. This CDR3 contains 13 residues. Germline V CDR1 and CDR2: SGHRS, YFSETQ. Study-wide findings and caveats: Two AZD1222 administrations were followed by greater Spike-specific TCR breadth and depth.

Details on this clone: Antigen specificity is unknown.

Sample: peripheral blood, taken on day 0 of AZD1222 vaccination. The sequence derives from an adult in good health. The chain has TRBV5-1 and TRBJ1-1, with D maybe TRBD1 (5 bases). CDR3 region: CASSLTGRTEAFF. The CDR3 DNA reads as TGCGCCAGCAGCTTGACGGGGCGGACTGAAGCTTTCTTT.